The 29 T cell receptor beta chains reported below all come from one sample, sequenced in a study of blood T cells in healthy people across ages. Primers used in a second PCR of about 7 to 12 cycles were a sample-barcoded 5' primer and a J-beta primer mix. TCRdb re-called the 5' RACE reads through MiXCR, storing one row per CDR3 protein. The table includes more than 800,000 distinct CDR3 sequences, around 43% detected once. The material sequenced was blood. All receptors come from an older woman in good health.

The chain couples TRBV9 to TRBJ2-5; 10 bases fit TRBD2. Looked up from germline, CDR1 is SGDLS and CDR2 is YYNGEE. The CDR3 extends over 15 amino acids. With 7 bases clipped from V and 2 bases from J, the junction kept 8 bases outside the gene matches. The CDR3, as DNA: TGTGCCAGCTGTCGGACTAGCGGCTTACAAGAGACCCAGTACTTC. Protein: CASCRTSGLQETQYF.

A few counts support this clonotype. A read error is possible here, since a much larger clone lies one base away. The chain carries TRBV13 and TRBJ2-1; no reliable D call. The DNA end lines up better with TRBJ2-7; the J call may be wrong. The CDR3 contains 12 residues. Germline CDR1 reads PRHDT; CDR2 reads FYEKMQ (reference sequence). This CDR3 is CASSRDYNEQYF. The DNA of the CDR3 is TGTGCCAGCAGCCGAGATTACAATGAGCAGTACTTC.

This chain joins TRBV20-1 and TRBJ1-4; 9 nucleotides match TRBD1. The CDR3 loop spans 15 amino acids. Germline V gives CDR1 DFQATT, CDR2 SNEGSKA (reference sequence). Losses at the gene ends were 5 bases for V and 5 bases for J; bases not matched to a gene: 9. As DNA, the CDR3 is TGCAGTGCTCGCCGGGACAGGGTCCGGAATGAAAAACTGTTTTTT. Its protein is CSARRDRVRNEKLFF.

This chain uses TRBV20-1 with TRBJ2-1, with 7 positions matching TRBD2. The CDR3 is 15 amino acids. Germline CDR1 reads DFQATT; CDR2 reads SNEGSKA (reference sequence). With V trimmed by 1 base and J by 2 bases, 5 bases remained unmatched. The DNA for the CDR3 is TGCAGTGCTAGAGGGGTGGGAGGGCCCTACAATGAGCAGTTCTTC. Its translation: CSARGVGGPYNEQFF.

The rearrangement links TRBV7-9 to TRBJ2-1; TRBD2 matches 11 bases. V was pared by 5 bases and J by 5 bases, with 5 bases of the junction left unmatched. This CDR3 region has 15 residues. Germline CDR1 and CDR2: SEHNR and FQNEAQ (reference sequence). For the CDR3, the DNA is TGTGCCAGCAGCGCCCCTAGCGGGAGGCACAATGAGCAGTTCTTC. Encoded protein: CASSAPSGRHNEQFF.

This sequence joins TRBV7-9 and TRBJ2-5, with 9 bases aligning to TRBD1. Germline V gene sequence: CDR1 SEHNR, CDR2 FQNEAQ (reference sequence). The CDR3 runs 12 residues. Unmatched junction bases numbered 8, after V lost 5 bases and J lost 13 bases. CDR3 nucleotide sequence: TGTGCCAGCAGCAACGACAGGGGGGGTCTGTACTTC. Translated, it gives CASSNDRGGLYF.

This clonotype has a handful of counts. The chain uses TRBV24-1 and TRBJ2-1; TRBD2 matches at 11 bases. The CDR3 consists of 16 residues. V shed 5 bases and J 4 bases; nucleotides not matched to a gene: 6. Germline loops: CDR1 KGHDR, CDR2 SFDVKD. The CDR3 nucleotides are TGTGCCACCAGTGGACACCTAGCGGGAGGATACAATGAGCAGTTCTTC. Residues: CATSGHLAGGYNEQFF.

The chain is built from TRBV9 and TRBJ2-6; D gene ambiguous. V gave up 0 bases and J gave up 2 bases, with 6 bases separating them. Germline V gene sequence: CDR1 SGDLS, CDR2 YYNGEE. The CDR3 runs 15 residues. CDR3 in DNA: TGTGCCAGCAGCGTAGCGGAGACTGGGGCCAACGTCCTGACTTTC. Its translation: CASSVAETGANVLTF.

J is TRBJ1-1 and V is TRBV20-1; D call uncertain. Per the germline V gene, CDR1 is DFQATT and CDR2 is SNEGSKA (reference sequence). V lost 1 base and J lost 1, with 7 bases in between. The CDR3 is 13 amino acids. DNA of the CDR3: TGCAGTGCTAGAGGGGCAGAGAACACTGAAGCTTTCTTT. This encodes CSARGAENTEAFF.

The chain has TRBV5-1 and TRBJ1-2; tentative D call: TRBD1 (6 bases). CDR3 length: 13 amino acids. The germline V gene has CDR1 SGHRS and CDR2 YFSETQ. V lost 4 bases and J lost 1, with 8 bases in between. The CDR3 sequence is CASSRGDNYGYTF. In nucleotides, the CDR3 is TGCGCCAGCAGCAGGGGGGATAACTATGGCTACACCTTC.

This sequence joins TRBV10-1 and TRBJ2-1; a possible D gene is TRBD1 (6 bases). CDR3 length: 13 amino acids. In germline, CDR1 is WNHNN, CDR2 SYGVQD (reference sequence). V lost 2 bases, J lost 13 bases, and 15 bases lay in between. As DNA, the CDR3 is TGCGCCAGCAGTGAGCCGCCGGACAGTCCACAGTTCTTC. Translated: CASSEPPDSPQFF.

The chain employs TRBV7-9 and TRBJ1-4; 7 bases are shared with TRBD1. Unmatched junction bases numbered 10, after V lost 4 bases and J lost 5 bases. This CDR3 contains 16 residues. CDR1 and CDR2 (germline): SEHNR, FQNEAQ (reference sequence). The CDR3 sequence is CASSSLRGQRNEKLFF. DNA for the CDR3: TGTGCCAGCAGCTCCCTCCGGGGACAGAGGAATGAAAAACTGTTTTTT.

The chain links TRBV20-1 to TRBJ2-7; TRBD2 might be the D (5 bases). Trimming removed 3 bases from V and 2 bases from J, with 14 bases in between. This CDR3 spans 14 amino acids. Germline CDR1 DFQATT, CDR2 SNEGSKA (reference sequence). The CDR3 DNA sequence: TGCAGTGCTAGGGAGGCTTTCTTTCCCTACGAGCAGTACTTC. Protein: CSAREAFFPYEQYF.

The count of this clonotype is one. The V and J genes are TRBV11-1 and TRBJ2-3; possibly TRBD2 for D (6 bases). In germline, CDR1 is SGHAT, CDR2 FQDESV (reference sequence). This CDR3 has 15 amino acids. V lost 6 bases and J lost 2, with 15 bases in between. Here the CDR3 reads CASSPNGLTTDTQYF. The DNA of the CDR3 is TGTGCCAGCAGTCCAAACGGACTAACCACAGATACGCAGTATTTT.

This clonotype occurred a few times. The J gene is TRBJ2-7, the V gene TRBV11-1, with TRBD2 matching over 9 bases. Germline V gives CDR1 SGHAT, CDR2 FQDESV (reference sequence). The CDR3 runs to 15 residues. Germline trimming cut 4 bases from V and 2 bases from J; bases unmatched to any gene: 6. CDR3 DNA sequence: TGTGCCAGCAGCTCCCAGACTAGCGGTGCCTACGAGCAGTACTTC. This codes for CASSSQTSGAYEQYF.

The chain joins TRBV20-1 to TRBJ2-7; 7 positions agree with TRBD1. With V trimmed by 3 bases and J by 3 bases, 8 bases remained unmatched. CDR3 size: 14 residues. Germline CDR1 DFQATT, CDR2 SNEGSKA (reference sequence). CDR3 region: CSASRGGAYYEQYF. In DNA, the CDR3 is TGCAGTGCTAGCAGAGGGGGCGCTTACTACGAGCAGTACTTC.

The chain carries TRBV3-1 and TRBJ2-5; weak D call: TRBD1 (5 bases). The germline CDR1 and CDR2 sequences are LGHDT and YNNKEL (reference sequence). This CDR3 comprises 16 residues. With 1 base removed from V and 2 bases from J, the gap between germline ends came to 14 bases. The DNA of the CDR3 is TGTGCCAGCAGCCAAGGCCCGACAGCGTTACAAGAGACCCAGTACTTC. Its translation is CASSQGPTALQETQYF.

The rearrangement joins TRBV29-1 to TRBJ2-4; D is ambiguous. Germline CDR1 is SQVTM and CDR2 is ANQGSEA. V dropped 4 bases and J dropped 2 bases, with 12 bases sitting between them. This CDR3 contains 14 residues. The DNA for the CDR3 is TGCAGCGTTGGTCACGGTGTGTCCAAAAACATTCAGTACTTC. Protein: CSVGHGVSKNIQYF. Drawing the rest from reference TRBV29-1 and TRBJ2-4, the complete variable domain is SAVISQKPSRDICQRGTSLTIQCQVDSQVTMMFWYRQQPGQSLTLIATANQGSEATYESGFVIDKFPISRPNLTFSTLTVSNMSPEDSSIYLCSVGHGVSKNIQYFGAGTRLSVL.

The rearrangement links TRBV5-6 to TRBJ2-1, with D possibly being TRBD2 (6 bases). Trimming shortened V by 4 bases and J by 0 bases, and 14 bases separated the two germline ends. Germline V lookup: CDR1 SGHDT, CDR2 YYEEEE. The CDR3 consists of 16 residues. CDR3 DNA sequence: TGTGCCAGCAGCCCCTTTGCGGGAAGCTCCTACAATGAGCAGTTCTTC. Translation: CASSPFAGSSYNEQFF.

The chain employs TRBV2 and TRBJ2-1, with 9 positions matching TRBD1. Per the germline V gene, CDR1 is SNHLY and CDR2 is FYNNEI. The CDR3 totals 12 residues. Trimming cost V 6 bases and J 8 bases; bases outside gene matches: 2. The CDR3, as DNA: TGTGCCAGCAGCAACAGGGGGCATGAGCAGTTCTTC. This encodes CASSNRGHEQFF.

V gene TRBV20-1 combines with J gene TRBJ2-7, with 9 bases matching TRBD2. Germline-derived CDR1 and CDR2 are DFQATT and SNEGSKA (reference sequence). The ends lost 1 base at V and 5 bases at J; junction bases unmatched: 12. This CDR3 contains 16 residues. CDR3 coding DNA: TGCAGTGCTAGAGTGGAAACTAGCGGGCTATCGAACGAGCAGTACTTC. Translating it yields CSARVETSGLSNEQYF.

In regard to this clonotype: One junction end disagrees with the germline gene, perhaps due to a read error. The CDR3 loop is CASGLVPSGLGEQFF. The CDR3 coding sequence is TGTGCCAGCGGCTTAGTCCCTAGCGGGCTAGGTGAGCAGTTCTTC. The chain recombines TRBV11-2 with TRBJ2-1; TRBD2 matches at 8 bases. Germline V CDR1 and CDR2: SGHAT, FQNNGV. The CDR3 has 15 amino acids.

This clonotype was picked up one time. The V and J genes are TRBV20-1 and TRBJ2-1, with TRBD2 matching over 10 bases. The last part of the DNA fits TRBJ2-7 better; the J call may be wrong. Germline CDR1 reads DFQATT; CDR2 reads SNEGSKA (reference sequence). The CDR3 consists of 17 residues. The CDR3 here is CSARDHLAGEAYNEQYF. In DNA, the CDR3 is TGCAGTGCTAGAGACCACCTAGCGGGAGAAGCCTACAATGAGCAGTACTTC.

The V call is TRBV29-1, the J call TRBJ2-7; D may match TRBD1 or TRBD2 (5 bases each). CDR1 and CDR2 (germline): SQVTM, ANQGSEA. The CDR3 is 13 amino acids. V dropped 4 bases and J dropped 3 bases, with 13 bases sitting between them. CDR3 nucleotides: TGCAGCGTTGTTTTGGGACGTTTCTACGAGCAGTACTTC. Translating it yields CSVVLGRFYEQYF.

The chain recombines TRBV7-2 with TRBJ2-7, with TRBD2 identical over 9 bases. CDR1 SGHTA and CDR2 FQGNSA come from the germline V gene. The CDR3 loop spans 15 amino acids. The J segment lost 3 bases and the V segment lost 3 bases, leaving 6 bases of the junction unmatched. The CDR3 reads CASSLWGSGSYEQYF. Written as DNA, the CDR3 is TGTGCCAGCAGCTTGTGGGGTAGCGGGAGCTACGAGCAGTACTTC.

The V gene is TRBV7-2, the J gene TRBJ1-6; D not certain. Germline lookup yields CDR1 SGHTA and CDR2 FQGNSA. Trimming pared 1 base from V and 5 bases from J, leaving 9 bases between. The CDR3 has 15 residues. The CDR3 bases are TGTGCCAGCAGCTTAGTGGTGGCGAATAATTCACCCCTCCACTTT. It is translated as CASSLVVANNSPLHF. The whole variable domain, filled in from reference TRBV7-2 and TRBJ1-6, reads GAGVSQSPSNKVTEKGKDVELRCDPISGHTALYWYRQSLGQGLEFLIYFQGNSAPDKSGLPSDRFSAERTGGSVSTLTIQRTQQEDSAVYLCASSLVVANNSPLHFGNGTRLTVT.

This chain joins TRBV20-1 and TRBJ2-4, with D hard to call. In germline, CDR1 is DFQATT, CDR2 SNEGSKA (reference sequence). The CDR3 length is 13 residues. Trimming left V 5 bases short and J 1 base short, with 9 bases between. The chain's CDR3 is CSAGSRAKNIQYF. CDR3 coding DNA: TGCAGTGCTGGTAGCAGGGCCAAAAACATTCAGTACTTC.

This clonotype showed up many times. The rearrangement uses TRBV7-3 and TRBJ1-2; no firm D call. Trimming took off 2 bases at V and 4 bases at J, with 5 bases between the two ends. CDR1 is SGHTA, CDR2 FQGTGA, per germline. The CDR3 totals 12 residues. The CDR3 DNA follows: TGTGCCAGCAGCTTAGACGGCTATGGCTACACCTTC. This codes for CASSLDGYGYTF.

In this sample, this clonotype turned up once. The chain couples TRBV20-1 to TRBJ1-6; D is ambiguous. The CDR3 extends over 11 amino acids. Between the trimmed V and J ends, which lost 3 bases and 14 bases, there was a span of 11 bases. Germline CDR1 and CDR2: DFQATT and SNEGSKA (reference sequence). The DNA of the CDR3 is TGCAGTGCTAGTCAGGATTTGGCCCTCCACTTT. It encodes CSASQDLALHF.